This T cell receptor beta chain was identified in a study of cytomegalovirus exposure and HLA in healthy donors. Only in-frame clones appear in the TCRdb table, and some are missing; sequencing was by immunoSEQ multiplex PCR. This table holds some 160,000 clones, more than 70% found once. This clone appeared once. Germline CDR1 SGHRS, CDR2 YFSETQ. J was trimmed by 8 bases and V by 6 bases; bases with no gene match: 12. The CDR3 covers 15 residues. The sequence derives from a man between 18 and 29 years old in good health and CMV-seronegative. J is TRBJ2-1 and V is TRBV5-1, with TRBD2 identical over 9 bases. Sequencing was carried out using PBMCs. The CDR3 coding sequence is TGCGCCAGCATCACACCGGGACTAGCAGTTGATGAGCAGTTCTTC. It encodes CASITPGLAVDEQFF.